The following is a T cell receptor beta chain sequence with its context. The antigen is undetermined. Sorted cells reached over 95% purity in every population. Expressed TCRB transcripts were sequenced after all isolated RNA was converted to cDNA. TCRdb's table, derived via immunoSEQ multiplex PCR, lists solely in-frame clones and lacks some. Altogether 640,000 or so clones are present, about an eighth being singletons, with the ten largest covering less than 0.04%. The record originates from a study of beta chain features in type 1 diabetes. Regarding the study as a whole: It was possible that PCR favored shorter templates, equally so in patients and controls. In every one of the four CD4+ subsets, TCRB CDR3s were moderately but significantly shorter in Type 1 diabetes patients.

Trimming cost V 4 bases and J 6 bases, with 13 bases left between them. CDR3 length: 13 residues. CDR1 and CDR2 (germline): SGHRS, YFSETQ. V usage is TRBV5-1 and J usage is TRBJ2-5, with D perhaps TRBD1 or TRBD2 (5 bases each). Sequencing input: naive CD4+ T cells from blood. The clonotype originates from a young man with type 1 diabetes. The CDR3 DNA sequence: TGCGCCAGCAGCAGGGACCCCGATAAGACCCAGTACTTC. It is translated as CASSRDPDKTQYF. Together with reference TRBV5-1 and TRBJ2-5, the CDR3 gives the full variable domain: KAGVTQTPRYLIKTRGQQVTLSCSPISGHRSVSWYQQTPGQGLQFLFEYFSETQRNKGNFPGRFSGRQFSNSRSEMNVSTLELGDSALYLCASSRDPDKTQYFGPGTRLLVL.